A single sample gave rise to the 22 T cell receptor beta chains below, sequenced in a study of blood T cell repertoires in COVID-19. The method was immunoSEQ multiplex PCR; TCRdb's version includes in-frame clones alone and lacks a portion of them. The sample shows around 200,000 clones, about four fifths of them seen only once. The sample taken for sequencing was peripheral blood. The receptor source for this set is a middle-aged woman with active or convalescent COVID-19.

The chain carries TRBV11-3 and TRBJ2-7; tentative D call: TRBD2 (5 bases). Per germline, CDR1 SGHNT and CDR2 YENEEA. The CDR3 contains 14 residues. V shed 1 base and J shed 2 bases, with 9 bases lying between them. CDR3 residues: CASSLGENPYEQYF. DNA of the CDR3: TGTGCCAGCAGCTTAGGGGAGAATCCCTACGAGCAGTACTTC. Full variable domain (rest looked up from reference TRBV11-3 and TRBJ2-7): EAGVVQSPRYKIIEKKQPVAFWCNPISGHNTLYWYLQNLGQGPELLIRYENEEAVDDSQLPKDRFSAERLKGVDSTLKIQPAELGDSAVYLCASSLGENPYEQYFGPGTRLTVT.

The chain joins TRBV4-2 to TRBJ1-2; D not resolved. There are 13 residues in the CDR3. Germline CDR1 and CDR2: LGHNA and YNFKEQ. The V end lost 0 bases, the J end lost 4 bases, and 6 bases lay between the germline ends. Written as DNA, the CDR3 is TGTGCCAGCAGCCAAGAAAGCTTCTATGGCTACACCTTC. Its translation: CASSQESFYGYTF.

This clone was seen once. The V and J genes are TRBV28 and TRBJ1-6; TRBD1 matches 7 bases. Germline CDR1 reads MDHEN; CDR2 reads SYDVKM. The CDR3 is 12 amino acids. Trimming took 6 bases from V and 10 from J; bases not matched to a gene: 3. CDR3 protein: CASSLTGSPLHF. The CDR3 DNA reads TGTGCCAGCAGCCTGACAGGGTCACCCCTCCACTTT.

The rearrangement uses TRBV7-6 and TRBJ1-4; no clear D gene. CDR1 and CDR2 from the germline V gene are SGHVS and FNYEAQ. Trimming pared 5 bases from V and 0 bases from J, leaving 10 bases between. The CDR3 runs to 15 residues. The CDR3 DNA reads as TGTGCCAGCAGCCCTTTTCCTGCAACTAATGAAAAACTGTTTTTT. Amino acids: CASSPFPATNEKLFF.

The chain recombines TRBV2 with TRBJ2-3, with D possibly matching TRBD2 (5 bases). The CDR3 is 15 residues long. V gave up 3 bases and J gave up 5 bases, with 15 bases separating them. CDR1 and CDR2 (germline): SNHLY, FYNNEI. The CDR3: CASSDLRTHLDTQYF. Written as DNA, the CDR3 is TGTGCCAGCAGTGATCTCCGGACTCATCTAGATACGCAGTATTTT.

The chain uses TRBV10-3 and TRBJ2-7; TRBD2 might be the D (5 bases). This CDR3 region has 14 residues. From germline, CDR1 is ENHRY and CDR2 SYGVKD. Trimming took off 4 bases at V and 4 bases at J, with 14 bases between the two ends. This chain's CDR3 is CAISVTGTGYEQYF. Here the CDR3 DNA reads TGTGCCATCAGTGTGACGGGAACTGGGTACGAGCAGTACTTC.

The chain recombines TRBV6-5 with TRBJ1-1, with no clear D. V shed 6 bases and J shed 6 bases, with 20 bases lying between them. The CDR3 is 15 residues long. Germline V gives CDR1 MNHEY, CDR2 SVGAGI. Here the CDR3 DNA reads TGTGCCAGCAGCCCACCTGACACCCCCGTCGCTGAAGCTTTCTTT. Protein product: CASSPPDTPVAEAFF.

The chain couples TRBV4-3 to TRBJ1-2; D might be TRBD1 (5 bases). V was trimmed by 0 bases and J by 4 bases, leaving 9 bases between them. Germline V gives CDR1 LGHNA, CDR2 YSLEER. The CDR3 consists of 14 residues. The CDR3 here is CASSQDAQGYGYTF. The CDR3 DNA sequence: TGCGCCAGCAGCCAAGATGCCCAGGGCTATGGCTACACCTTC.

This clone was seen a handful of times. V usage is TRBV18 and J usage is TRBJ1-3; D is unclear. The V end was cut by 2 bases, the J end by 3 bases, with 8 bases between. The CDR3 is made up of 14 amino acids. The V gene's germline CDR1 is KGHSH and CDR2 LQKENI. The CDR3 reads CASSPGLRGNTIYF. The CDR3 DNA sequence: TGTGCCAGCTCACCAGGGCTTCGTGGAAACACCATATATTTT.

The chain has TRBV19 and TRBJ1-5; D gene uncertain. The CDR3 spans 15 residues. Germline V gene sequence: CDR1 LNHDA, CDR2 SQIVND (reference sequence). V gave up 1 base and J gave up 0 bases, with 7 bases separating them. Here the CDR3 DNA reads TGTGCCAGTAGTATAGGCAGATATAGCAATCAGCCCCAGCATTTT. Its translation: CASSIGRYSNQPQHF.

The chain is built from TRBV7-9 and TRBJ1-1; D unclear. Trimming pared 8 bases from V and 6 bases from J, leaving 19 bases between. Per the germline V gene, CDR1 is SEHNR and CDR2 is FQNEAQ (reference sequence). This CDR3 spans 14 amino acids. In DNA form, the CDR3 reads TGTGCCAGCCCCTTAACGGATTCCGGGGCTGAAGCTTTCTTT. Amino acid sequence: CASPLTDSGAEAFF.

The chain is built from TRBV5-5 and TRBJ2-2; TRBD1 might be the D (5 bases). CDR1 is SGHKS and CDR2 is YYEKEE in the germline V gene (reference sequence). This CDR3 region has 16 residues. Trimming stripped 1 base from V and 3 bases from J, with 13 bases between. The CDR3 loop reads CASSLFWGADTGELFF. As DNA, the CDR3 is TGTGCCAGCAGCTTGTTCTGGGGCGCGGACACCGGGGAGCTGTTTTTT.

The V call is TRBV14, the J call TRBJ2-5, with 8 bases fitting TRBD2. This CDR3 is 15 amino acids long. V shed 1 base, J shed 2 bases, and the junction held 3 bases outside the gene matches. Per germline, CDR1 SGHDN and CDR2 FVKESK. The DNA for the CDR3 is TGTGCCAGCAGCCAAGCGGGAGGGGGACAAGAGACCCAGTACTTC. Residues: CASSQAGGGQETQYF.

This rearrangement joins TRBV11-2 to TRBJ2-7, with TRBD1 matching 8 bases. J lost 3 bases, V lost 4 bases, and 11 bases had no gene match. The CDR3 is 16 residues long. Germline V gene data show CDR1 as SGHAT and CDR2 as FQNNGV. In DNA form, the CDR3 reads TGTGCCAGCAGCTCCTCGGGGACAGGAGGCTTCTACGAGCAGTACTTC. Translation: CASSSSGTGGFYEQYF.

The chain uses TRBV3-1 (or the pseudogene TRBV3-2) and TRBJ2-7; TRBD1 might be the D (6 bases). The CDR3 has 14 residues. The V gene's germline CDR1 is LGHDT and CDR2 YNNKEL (reference sequence). V lost 1 base and J 3 bases, leaving 10 bases between the germline ends. CDR3 sequence: CASSQVIGGYEQYF. CDR3 DNA sequence: TGTGCCAGCAGCCAAGTAATAGGGGGCTACGAGCAGTACTTC.

This chain connects TRBV30 to TRBJ2-2; perhaps TRBD2 as D (5 bases). The germline gives CDR1 GTSNPN, CDR2 SVGIG (reference sequence). This CDR3 spans 12 amino acids. Trimming removed 2 bases from V and 6 bases from J, with 7 bases in between. CDR3 in amino acids: CAWSPGAGELFF. The CDR3 coding sequence is TGTGCCTGGAGTCCCGGGGCCGGGGAGCTGTTTTTT.

The chain couples TRBV24-1 to TRBJ2-5; the match to TRBD1 covers 11 bases. Unmatched junction bases numbered 4, after V lost 9 bases and J lost 5 bases. The CDR3 runs 13 residues. Per the germline V gene, CDR1 is KGHDR and CDR2 is SFDVKD. The CDR3 sequence is CATGQGARETQYF. The CDR3 DNA reads TGTGCCACCGGACAGGGGGCACGGGAGACCCAGTACTTC.

The V call is TRBV5-8, the J call TRBJ2-5, with TRBD2 identical over 9 bases. Germline V gives CDR1 SGHTS, CDR2 YDEGEE. The CDR3 loop spans 15 amino acids. Losses at the gene ends were 6 bases for V and 2 bases for J; bases not matched to a gene: 8. The CDR3 DNA follows: TGTGCCAGCACCCAGGCCCTAGCGGGGCAAGAGACCCAGTACTTC. Its translation is CASTQALAGQETQYF.

CDR3 in DNA: TGTGCCAGCAGCCGAACTACGTCGAACACTGAAGCTTTCTTT. The encoded protein is CASSRTTSNTEAFF. The chain uses TRBV6-5 and TRBJ1-1, with D unclear. V lost 6 bases to trimming and J lost 1 base, with 12 bases between them. The CDR3 totals 14 residues. Germline V CDR1 and CDR2: MNHEY, SVGAGI.

The rearrangement uses TRBV7-2 and TRBJ2-3; 8 bases align to TRBD2. CDR1 is SGHTA, CDR2 FQGNSA, per germline. This CDR3 region has 15 residues. V shed 3 bases, J shed 8 bases, and the junction held 10 bases outside the gene matches. The CDR3 here is CASSLGGGRSGTQYF. The CDR3 nucleotides read TGTGCCAGCAGCTTGGGCGGGGGGAGGAGCGGTACGCAGTATTTT.

V gene TRBV5-1 combines with J gene TRBJ2-5; 8 positions match TRBD1. The CDR3 runs to 18 residues. Per the germline V gene, CDR1 is SGHRS and CDR2 is YFSETQ. J lost 6 bases, V lost 0 bases, and 16 bases had no gene match. The CDR3, as DNA: TGCGCCAGCAGCTTGGCCTCAGGGGGCGGTGGTAGCGGAAAGACCCAGTACTTC. This encodes CASSLASGGGGSGKTQYF. Using reference TRBV5-1 and TRBJ2-5 for the parts outside the CDR3, the full variable domain is KAGVTQTPRYLIKTRGQQVTLSCSPISGHRSVSWYQQTPGQGLQFLFEYFSETQRNKGNFPGRFSGRQFSNSRSEMNVSTLELGDSALYLCASSLASGGGGSGKTQYFGPGTRLLVL.

The rearrangement joins TRBV7-6 to TRBJ2-2; perhaps TRBD2 as D (6 bases). The CDR3 length is 14 residues. V was shortened by 1 base and J by 5 bases, with 8 bases between the two germline ends. The germline gives CDR1 SGHVS, CDR2 FNYEAQ. CDR3 amino acids: CASSLGAGTGELFF. CDR3 coding DNA: TGTGCCAGCAGCTTAGGGGCGGGGACCGGGGAGCTGTTTTTT.